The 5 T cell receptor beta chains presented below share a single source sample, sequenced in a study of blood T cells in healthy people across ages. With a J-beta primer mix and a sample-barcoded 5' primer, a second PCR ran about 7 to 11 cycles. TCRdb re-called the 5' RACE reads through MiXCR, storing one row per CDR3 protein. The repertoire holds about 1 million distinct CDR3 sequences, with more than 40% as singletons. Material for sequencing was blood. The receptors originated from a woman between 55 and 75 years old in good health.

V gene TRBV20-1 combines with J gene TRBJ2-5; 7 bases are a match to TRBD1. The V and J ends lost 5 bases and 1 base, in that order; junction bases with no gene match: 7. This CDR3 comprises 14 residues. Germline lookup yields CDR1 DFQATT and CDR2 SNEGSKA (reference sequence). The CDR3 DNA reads TGCAGTGCTTTTTACCGGGACAGCCAAGAGACCCAGTACTTC. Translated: CSAFYRDSQETQYF.

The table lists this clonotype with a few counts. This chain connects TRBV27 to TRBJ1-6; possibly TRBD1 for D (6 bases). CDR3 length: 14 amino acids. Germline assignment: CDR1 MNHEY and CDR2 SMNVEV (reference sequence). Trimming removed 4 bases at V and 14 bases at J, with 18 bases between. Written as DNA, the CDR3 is TGTGCCAGCAGTTCCAGCCTTAGGGGGAGTACCCTCCACTTT. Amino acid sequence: CASSSSLRGSTLHF.

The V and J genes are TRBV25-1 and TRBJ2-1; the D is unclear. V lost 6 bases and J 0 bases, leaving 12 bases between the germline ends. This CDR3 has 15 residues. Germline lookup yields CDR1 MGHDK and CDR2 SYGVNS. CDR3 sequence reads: CASRERASSYNEQFF. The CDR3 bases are TGTGCCAGCAGGGAACGGGCCAGCTCCTACAATGAGCAGTTCTTC.

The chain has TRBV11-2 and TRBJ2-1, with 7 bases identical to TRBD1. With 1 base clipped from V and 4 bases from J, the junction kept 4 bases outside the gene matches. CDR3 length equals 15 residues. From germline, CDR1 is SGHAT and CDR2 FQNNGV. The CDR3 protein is CASSLGRQGYNEQFF. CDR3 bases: TGTGCCAGCAGCTTAGGTAGACAGGGATACAATGAGCAGTTCTTC.

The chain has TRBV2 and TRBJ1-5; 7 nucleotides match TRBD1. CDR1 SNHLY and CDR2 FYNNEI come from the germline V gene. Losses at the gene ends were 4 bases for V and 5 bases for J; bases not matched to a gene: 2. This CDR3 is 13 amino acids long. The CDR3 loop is CASSGQGYQPQHF. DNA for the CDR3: TGTGCCAGCAGTGGACAGGGATATCAGCCCCAGCATTTT.